Listed below are T cell receptor beta chains from one sample, sequenced in a study of T cells after yellow fever vaccination. TCRdb itself ran the 5' RACE reads through MiXCR, one entry per CDR3 protein. The table records 450,000 to 550,000 distinct CDR3 sequences, around a fifth of them present only once. The starting material was PBMCs, obtained roughly 23 days after the first yellow fever vaccination. These receptors were collected from a man aged 18 to 29 who received the YFV17D yellow fever vaccine. The CDR3 runs from the conserved cysteine through the conserved F or W. The order of the fields is V gene, clone size, J gene, D gene, CDR3 protein, CDR3 DNA. D genes are given only for firm matches. The listing skips clone size in some rows; elsewhere it reads once, few, many or a size class.

TRBV20-1	.	TRBJ1-3	.	CSARDQGSGNTIYF	TGCAGTGCTAGAGATCAGGGCTCTGGAAACACCATATATTTT
TRBV9	.	TRBJ2-5	.	CASSVEAGLKGPETQYF	TGTGCCAGCAGCGTAGAGGCAGGGTTAAAGGGGCCGGAGACCCAGTACTTC
TRBV7-2	.	TRBJ2-5	.	CASSLAGAGPQETQYF	TGTGCCAGCAGCTTAGCCGGGGCGGGGCCACAAGAGACCCAGTACTTC
TRBV30	few	TRBJ2-2	.	CAWTRGAPNTGELFF	TGTGCCTGGACCAGGGGGGCTCCGAACACCGGGGAGCTGTTTTTT
TRBV6-5	few	TRBJ2-1	TRBD2	CAINLSGGDYNEQFF	TGTGCCATCAACCTAAGCGGGGGGGATTACAATGAGCAGTTCTTC
TRBV23-1	many	TRBJ2-5	.	CASALGENFHQETQYF	TGCGCCAGCGCCCTAGGGGAAAATTTTCACCAAGAGACCCAGTACTTC
TRBV19	few	TRBJ2-3	TRBD2	CASKNSGGPDTQYF	TGTGCCAGTAAAAATAGCGGGGGGCCAGATACGCAGTATTTT
TRBV4-1	.	TRBJ2-7	.	CASSQEGYEQYF	TGCGCCAGCAGCCAAGAGGGGTACGAGCAGTACTTC
TRBV29-1	once	TRBJ2-3	TRBD2	CSVRTSRTDTQYF	TGCAGCGTCCGGACTAGCCGGACAGATACGCAGTATTTT
TRBV10-3	few	TRBJ2-1	.	CAISGSFSYNEQFF	TGTGCCATCAGTGGGAGTTTCTCCTACAATGAGCAGTTCTTC
TRBV18	many	TRBJ2-3	TRBD2	CASSPTSATTTDTQYF	TGTGCCAGCTCGCCGACTAGCGCCACCACCACAGATACGCAGTATTTT
TRBV7-6	.	TRBJ1-1	.	CASSPEAVWNTEAFF	TGTGCCAGCAGCCCAGAAGCAGTATGGAACACTGAAGCTTTCTTT
TRBV7-9	few	TRBJ1-6	.	CASSLVGQPRSPLHF	TGTGCCAGCAGCTTAGTTGGGCAGCCCAGGTCACCCCTCCACTTT
TRBV27	few	TRBJ2-7	.	CASSRGREQYF	TGTGCCAGCAGCCGGGGGCGGGAGCAGTACTTC
TRBV10-3	few	TRBJ2-3	.	CAIRRPDPSTDTQYF	TGTGCCATCAGGAGACCGGACCCGAGCACAGATACGCAGTATTTT
TRBV11-2	.	TRBJ1-2	.	CASSLDPTDYGYTF	TGTGCCAGCAGCTTAGATCCGACAGACTATGGCTACACCTTC
TRBV6-1	.	TRBJ2-7	TRBD2	CASSERPPSGAGVSYEQYF	TGTGCCAGCAGTGAACGGCCCCCCTCGGGAGCGGGGGTCTCCTACGAGCAGTACTTC
TRBV29-1	.	TRBJ1-2	.	CSVVRDYGYTF	TGCAGCGTTGTAAGGGACTATGGCTACACCTTC
TRBV2	few	TRBJ1-5	.	CASSRVLDQPQHF	TGTGCCAGCAGCAGGGTTTTGGATCAGCCCCAGCATTTT
TRBV7-9	.	TRBJ2-3	TRBD2	CASSWGLAGDETDTQYF	TGTGCCAGCAGCTGGGGACTAGCGGGGGACGAGACCGATACGCAGTATTTT
TRBV24-1	.	TRBJ2-5	.	CATSDLRPGLRGETQYF	TGTGCCACCAGTGATTTGCGGCCAGGCCTAAGGGGAGAGACCCAGTACTTC
TRBV2	.	TRBJ1-1	.	CASRGRSGPNTEAFF	TGTGCCAGCAGGGGCCGGTCAGGGCCGAACACTGAAGCTTTCTTT
TRBV24-1	.	TRBJ1-2	TRBD1	CATSDRGQGPGYTF	TGTGCCACCAGTGATCGGGGACAGGGTCCGGGCTACACCTTC
TRBV6-1	many	TRBJ1-2	.	CASSQIKGDGYTF	TGTGCCAGCAGTCAAATCAAGGGCGATGGCTACACCTTC
TRBV6-2/TRBV6-3	.	TRBJ2-1	TRBD2	CASSTRGGLNNEQFF	TGTGCCAGCAGTACCCGGGGGGGCCTTAACAATGAGCAGTTCTTC
TRBV7-2	few	TRBJ2-7	TRBD2	CASSLGSLAVEQYF	TGTGCCAGCAGCTTAGGTTCACTAGCGGTCGAGCAGTACTTC
TRBV9	.	TRBJ2-5	.	CASSEGGGVEETQYF	TGTGCCAGCAGCGAGGGGGGAGGGGTCGAGGAGACCCAGTACTTC
TRBV7-2	.	TRBJ2-3	TRBD2	CASSLAPRGGGKDTQYF	TGTGCCAGCAGCTTAGCGCCGCGGGGGGGTGGGAAAGATACGCAGTATTTT
TRBV5-1	few	TRBJ2-1	TRBD1	CASSSLITGTGGTYNEQFF	TGCGCCAGCAGCTCCTTGATAACCGGGACAGGGGGCACCTACAATGAGCAGTTCTTC
TRBV20-1	.	TRBJ1-5	TRBD1	CSARGTGNSNQPQHF	TGCAGTGCTAGGGGGACAGGGAATAGCAATCAGCCCCAGCATTTT
TRBV9	.	TRBJ2-5	.	CASSVGMIETQYF	TGTGCCAGCAGCGTAGGCATGATCGAGACCCAGTACTTC
TRBV7-2	.	TRBJ1-1	.	CASSSAWGRRNTEAFF	TGTGCCAGCAGCTCCGCTTGGGGCAGGCGGAACACTGAAGCTTTCTTT
TRBV4-2	.	TRBJ2-1	.	CASSQDRRGVSYNEQFF	TGTGCCAGCAGCCAAGATCGCAGGGGGGTGAGCTACAATGAGCAGTTCTTC
TRBV14	.	TRBJ2-3	.	CASSRSLATQYF	TGTGCCAGCAGCAGGAGCCTGGCCACGCAGTATTTT
TRBV7-9	few	TRBJ2-1	.	CASSIYNEQFF	TGTGCCAGCAGCATTTACAATGAGCAGTTCTTC
TRBV20-1	.	TRBJ2-7	.	CSAGGGIEQYF	TGCAGTGCTGGCGGAGGGATTGAGCAGTACTTC
TRBV4-3	few	TRBJ1-4	.	CASSQIAALQGGEKLFF	TGCGCCAGCAGCCAAATAGCTGCGTTACAGGGCGGGGAAAAACTGTTTTTT
TRBV7-9	few	TRBJ2-5	TRBD2	CASSSTLAGEDLETQYF	TGTGCCAGCAGCTCCACTCTAGCGGGGGAGGATTTAGAGACCCAGTACTTC
TRBV2	.	TRBJ2-1	.	CASGPSSRENEQFF	TGTGCCAGCGGACCCTCGTCCAGGGAGAATGAGCAGTTCTTC
TRBV6-5	many	TRBJ2-7	.	CASSYRGPSSYEQYF	TGTGCCAGCAGTTACCGGGGACCAAGCTCCTACGAGCAGTACTTC
TRBV5-5	few	TRBJ1-3	.	CASSLWPNSGNTIYF	TGTGCCAGCAGCTTGTGGCCGAACTCTGGAAACACCATATATTTT
TRBV19	few	TRBJ1-1	.	CASSISPGSTWWAEAFF	TGTGCCAGTAGTATAAGCCCAGGATCCACGTGGTGGGCTGAAGCTTTCTTT
TRBV20-1	few	TRBJ2-1	.	CSARPPTTRDGNEQFF	TGCAGTGCTAGGCCCCCTACCACCCGGGATGGAAATGAGCAGTTCTTC
TRBV20-1	.	TRBJ2-1	.	CSARSNEQFF	TGCAGTGCTAGAAGCAATGAGCAGTTCTTC
TRBV20-1	.	TRBJ2-7	.	CSARRGYEQYF	TGCAGTGCTAGACGGGGCTACGAGCAGTACTTC
TRBV7-9	.	TRBJ1-4	.	CASSPAGRANEKLFF	TGTGCCAGCAGCCCGGCGGGCAGGGCAAATGAAAAACTGTTTTTT
TRBV5-1	.	TRBJ1-5	.	CASSLFGGSSNQPQHF	TGCGCCAGCAGCTTGTTTGGAGGGTCGAGCAATCAGCCCCAGCATTTT
TRBV7-8	.	TRBJ2-4	TRBD1	CASSLGGGQAKNIQYF	TGTGCCAGCAGCTTAGGAGGAGGACAGGCGAAAAACATTCAGTACTTC
TRBV10-3	few	TRBJ2-7	TRBD1	CAITQQGTLYEQYF	TGTGCCATCACCCAACAGGGGACCCTCTACGAGCAGTACTTC
TRBV9	.	TRBJ2-1	.	CASSVARGAGNEQFF	TGTGCCAGCAGCGTAGCTAGGGGCGCTGGGAATGAGCAGTTCTTC